This section outlines one T cell receptor beta chain sequence together with its context. In the authors' methods: Estimates of nucleated cell counts were drawn from the amplification of reference gene primers. The protocol was immunoSEQ multiplex PCR, while the TCRdb copy is restricted to in-frame clones and leaves out a portion. That table is the source of V, J and clone size, and D and trimming were worked out from the DNA. The sample records approximately 250,000 clones, about 85% being singletons. The sample originates from a study of blood T cell repertoires in COVID-19. Study as a whole: From the United States, Italy and Spain came samples of acute and convalescent COVID-19. T cells, B-cell-depleted T cells, or PBMCs supplied cDNA or gDNA.

V was cut by 6 bases and J by 7 bases, with 9 bases left in between. The CDR3 extends over 11 amino acids. V is TRBV12-3 or TRBV12-4 and J is TRBJ2-5, with D uncertain. The clonotype originates from a man aged 60 to 75 with acute or convalescent COVID-19. Sequences were obtained from peripheral blood. Here the CDR3 DNA reads TGTGCCAGCAGCCTCGGGTGGACCCAGTACTTC. Its protein is CASSLGWTQYF.